The rows below give T cell receptor beta chains drawn from one sample of a study of brain T cells in children with intractable seizures. Clones were sequenced by immunoSEQ multiplex PCR, and TCRdb holds only the in-frame ones, with some missing. The data contain 340,000 or so clones, more than 85% of them singletons. The source was peripheral blood, collected roughly 5 months after surgery. These receptors all stem from a boy in the first two years of life with tuberous sclerosis and intractable seizures. The CDR3 runs from the conserved cysteine through the conserved F or W. The D gene is left open where the match is weak. Some rows have no size entry. The others give once, few or many, or a class for an expanded clone.

j_call v_call clone_size d_call cdr3_aa cdr3_nt
TRBJ1-2 TRBV27 - TRBD1 CASRSQGARLGYTF TGTGCCAGCAGGTCTCAGGGGGCCCGGCTTGGCTACACCTTC
TRBJ1-2 TRBV12-3/TRBV12-4 - - CASSLGGGGYTF TGTGCCAGCAGTTTAGGGGGGGGTGGCTACACCTTC
TRBJ1-2 TRBV28 - TRBD1 CASRLLDRVYGYTF TGTGCCAGCAGGTTACTAGACAGGGTCTATGGCTACACCTTC
TRBJ2-7 TRBV5-4 - TRBD2 CASSMGLAGNEQYF TGTGCCAGCAGCATGGGACTAGCGGGAAACGAGCAGTACTTC
TRBJ1-6 TRBV4-1 - - CASSSKLNHYNSPLHF TGCGCCAGCAGCTCCAAACTTAATCACTATAATTCACCCCTCCACTTT
TRBJ2-5 TRBV24-1 - - CATSDLRGETQYF TGTGCCACCAGTGATTTGAGGGGGGAGACCCAGTACTTC
TRBJ2-5 TRBV5-1 - TRBD1 CASSLATGTGGETQYF TGCGCCAGCAGCTTGGCGACCGGGACAGGGGGCGAGACCCAGTACTTC
TRBJ2-7 TRBV2 - - CASTRGEQYF TGTGCCAGCACCCGGGGCGAGCAGTACTTT
TRBJ2-3 TRBV7-3 - - CASSPWKGLLDLTDTQYF TGTGCCAGCAGCCCTTGGAAGGGACTCCTGGACCTCACAGATACGCAGTATTTT
TRBJ1-4 TRBV7-2 - TRBD1 CASSLRQGLYEKLFF TGTGCCAGCAGCCTTCGACAGGGGTTGTATGAAAAACTGTTTTTT
TRBJ1-4 TRBV7-9 - - CASSSSSFPGLEKLFF TGTGCCAGCAGCTCTTCATCATTTCCCGGTCTTGAAAAACTGTTTTTT
TRBJ1-2 TRBV3-1/TRBV3-2 - - CASSQDLANYGYTF TGTGCCAGCAGCCAAGACCTAGCTAACTATGGCTACACCTTC
TRBJ2-3 TRBV29-1 - - CSGPVGDTQYF TGCAGCGGGCCGGTGGGAGATACGCAGTATTTT
TRBJ2-3 TRBV3-1/TRBV3-2 - TRBD1 CASRLTGQVVDTQYF TGTGCCAGCAGGCTGACAGGGCAAGTTGTGGATACGCAGTATTTT
TRBJ2-2 TRBV15 - - CATSRRQVRGYTGELFF TGTGCCACCAGCAGACGACAAGTGAGGGGGTACACCGGGGAGCTGTTTTTT
TRBJ1-2 TRBV9 - - CASSVGGNYGYTF TGTGCCAGCAGCGTAGGAGGGAACTATGGCTACACCTTC
TRBJ2-7 TRBV11-2 - - CASSLGKGPSYEQYF TGTGCCAGCAGCTTAGGAAAAGGCCCTTCCTACGAGCAGTACTTC
TRBJ2-7 TRBV7-6 - - CASSLAPRYEQYF TGTGCCAGCAGCTTAGCGCCTCGATACGAGCAGTACTTC
TRBJ2-6 TRBV28 - - CASSLWELEANVLTF TGTGCCAGCAGTCTATGGGAACTGGAGGCCAACGTCCTGACTTTC
TRBJ1-6 TRBV9 - - CASSPHGGANNSPLHF TGTGCCAGCAGCCCCCATGGGGGCGCCAATAATTCACCCCTCCACTTT
TRBJ2-1 TRBV14 - - CASSQDLGANEQFF TGTGCCAGCAGCCAAGATTTAGGGGCCAATGAGCAGTTCTTC
TRBJ1-5 TRBV28 - - CASSLSVSGSNQPQHF TGTGCCAGCAGTCTCTCAGTGTCAGGGAGCAATCAGCCCCAGCATTTT
TRBJ1-4 TRBV5-6 - - CASSLVGSEGSEKLFF TGTGCCAGCAGCTTGGTGGGGTCAGAGGGGAGTGAAAAACTGTTTTTT
TRBJ1-4 TRBV2 - - CASSRDGGEKLFF TGTGCCAGCAGTCGCGACGGGGGAGAAAAACTGTTTTTT
TRBJ2-1 TRBV12-3/TRBV12-4 - - CASSFRGNEQFF TGTGCCAGCAGTTTTAGAGGGAATGAGCAGTTCTTC
TRBJ1-5 TRBV15 - - CATSRGFVRLRGLAQHF TGTGCCACCAGCAGAGGGTTTGTGCGTCTAAGGGGGTTGGCCCAGCATTTT
TRBJ1-1 TRBV30 - TRBD1 CAWSPPGQGAAEAFF TGTGCCTGGAGTCCCCCCGGACAGGGGGCCGCTGAAGCTTTCTTT
TRBJ2-7 TRBV5-4 few TRBD1 CASSPSPGTAYEQYF TGTGCCAGCAGCCCGAGTCCCGGGACAGCCTACGAGCAGTACTTC
TRBJ2-7 TRBV5-5 - - CASSFGSGTYEQYF TGTGCCAGCAGCTTTGGTTCAGGAACCTACGAGCAGTACTTC
TRBJ2-1 TRBV30 - - CAWSQPRGAFF TGTGCCTGGAGTCAGCCCCGAGGGGCGTTCTTC
TRBJ2-7 TRBV27 - TRBD2 CASSWTSGSPEQYF TGTGCCAGCAGCTGGACTAGCGGGAGCCCCGAGCAGTACTTC
TRBJ2-7 TRBV18 - TRBD2 CASSSRDYLSEQYF TGTGCCAGCTCAAGCCGGGACTACTTAAGCGAGCAGTACTTC
TRBJ1-5 TRBV2 - TRBD1 CASTRQGLNQPQHF TGTGCCAGCACCCGACAGGGCCTTAATCAGCCCCAGCATTTT
TRBJ2-5 TRBV20-1 - TRBD2 CSASRLAGIQETQYF TGCAGTGCTAGTCGTCTAGCGGGGATCCAAGAGACCCAGTACTTC
TRBJ1-2 TRBV2 - - CASSVGEYGYTF TGTGCCAGCAGTGTGGGGGAGTATGGCTACACCTTC
TRBJ2-2 TRBV24-1 - TRBD2 CATRGTSGTGELFF TGTGCCACCAGGGGGACTAGCGGAACCGGGGAGCTGTTTTTT
TRBJ1-1 TRBV6-5 - - CASGPQPNTEAFF TGTGCCAGCGGACCACAACCGAACACTGAAGCTTTCTTT
TRBJ2-3 TRBV6-4 - TRBD2 CASSVSGAPPDTQYF TGTGCCAGCAGTGTTAGCGGGGCCCCCCCAGATACGCAGTATTTT
TRBJ2-1 TRBV2 few - CASSGFNEQFF TGTGCCAGCAGTGGCTTCAATGAGCAGTTCTTC
TRBJ1-2 TRBV3-1/TRBV3-2 few - CASSLLGGYTF TGTGCCAGCAGCCTCCTGGGTGGCTACACCTTC
TRBJ1-6 TRBV5-1 - - CASSLVRGGYNSPLHF TGCGCCAGCAGCTTGGTACGGGGGGGGTATAATTCACCCCTCCACTTT
TRBJ2-1 TRBV11-1 - - CASSPREDDNEQFF TGTGCCAGCAGCCCCCGCGAGGACGACAATGAGCAGTTCTTC